This TCR beta chain is drawn from a study of CD8+CD57+ T cells in acquired aplastic anemia. On this clonotype itself: What it binds is not known.

Findings of the study overall: Between patients and controls, approximately 29 CD8+ CDR3 sequences were found in common.

The CDR3 totals 14 residues. V dropped 6 bases and J dropped 0 bases, with 10 bases sitting between them. Germline V gives CDR1 ENHRY, CDR2 SYGVKD. TCR beta VDJ and CDR3 profiles were obtained from a genomic DNA template. TCRdb independently ran MiXCR on the reads; one entry per CDR3 protein. This table holds about 110,000 distinct CDR3 sequences, 40% to 65% found once. Sequenced input: sorted CD4+, CD8+, or CD8+CD57+ T cells (not recorded which) from PBMCs. The J gene is TRBJ2-3, the V gene TRBV10-3; weak D call: TRBD1 (6 bases). This TCR was recovered from a human donor in good health, serving as a control. CDR3 region: CAISGTISTDTQYF. The DNA of the CDR3 is TGTGCCATCAGCGGGACAATTAGCACAGATACGCAGTATTTT.